The present entry profiles one T cell receptor beta chain with its context. It has no known antigen specificity. There are no base qualities to consult, and no much larger clone falls within one base. The cysteine opens and the phenylalanine closes a CDR3 of 15 amino acids. Here the CDR3 DNA is all that survives: 45 bases in frame from base 1. CDR1 and CDR2 are drawn from the germline V gene: SGHAT, FQNNGV. Between the V and J ends, shortened by 5 bases and 3 bases respectively, the junction contains 16 bases. TCRbeta CDR3 regions were amplified from genomic DNA using the immunoSEQ Assay, a bias-controlled multiplex PCR. Per the source publication's procedure: Within the assay, amplification of reference gene primers was used to estimate how many nucleated cells each sample contained. To quantify the absolute abundance of each unique TCRbeta CDR3 rearrangement, sequence reads were collapsed and filtered. For each sample, productive Simpson clonality was calculated by taking the square root of Simpson's diversity index across productive rearrangements. TCRdb holds this immuneACCESS table with in-frame rearrangements only. Some clones are missing; in checked studies, unresolved V genes explain under half, and the rest has no known cause. The V and J calls and the clone size are those of that table, but D and trimming were determined from the DNA. The sample table holds fewer than 450,000 clones, of which approximately 88% were seen once. Jointly, the top ten make up 10% to 15% of the sample.

The data belong to a study of blood T cell repertoires in COVID-19 (dated by TCRdb to the early 2020s). About the study as a whole: The collaborator samples originated in the United States, Italy and Spain and spanned the acute and convalescent phases of COVID-19. The material from the prospective study consisted of cDNA or gDNA derived from T cells, B-cell-depleted T cells, or PBMCs. Subjects who had been exposed to COVID-19, were actively infected with it, or had recovered from it provided the deeply sampled blood TCRbeta repertoires that made up the dataset. A freely available public database, intended as a resource for researchers studying the immune response to SARS-CoV-2, is where the repertoires were released. Samples were obtained from the ongoing ImmuneRACE study (first 160 participants) and from some 1,300 subjects provided by 6 global collaborators. Where HLA class I and class II types were available, the types were taken from metadata supplied by the sample provider, not from assay-based typing. Sample metadata almost always included a de-identified subject ID, COVID-19 status, age in years and sex.

One collaborating source in Seattle enrolled patients while the patients were actively infected and followed the patients over time throughout the course of disease. Collaborating institutions collected whole blood in K2EDTA tubes following their own protocols. Collaborator samples were shipped for TCRbeta analysis as frozen whole blood, isolated PBMCs, or DNA extracted from either sample type. What the work shows at the level of the full study, not this receptor alone: How much clinical and demographic metadata was included differed by source and by participant, and the metadata was provided uncurated.

Sequenced input: peripheral blood. The receptor's source is a woman aged 50 to 65 with COVID-19, enrolled during active disease. Recombination connected TRBV11-2 to TRBJ1-2, and TRBD1 may be the D gene, going by 6 matching bases. DNA sequence: TGTGCCAGCAGCATCAACAGGGTGAAAGACTATGGCTACACCTTC. This gives the protein CASSINRVKDYGYTF.